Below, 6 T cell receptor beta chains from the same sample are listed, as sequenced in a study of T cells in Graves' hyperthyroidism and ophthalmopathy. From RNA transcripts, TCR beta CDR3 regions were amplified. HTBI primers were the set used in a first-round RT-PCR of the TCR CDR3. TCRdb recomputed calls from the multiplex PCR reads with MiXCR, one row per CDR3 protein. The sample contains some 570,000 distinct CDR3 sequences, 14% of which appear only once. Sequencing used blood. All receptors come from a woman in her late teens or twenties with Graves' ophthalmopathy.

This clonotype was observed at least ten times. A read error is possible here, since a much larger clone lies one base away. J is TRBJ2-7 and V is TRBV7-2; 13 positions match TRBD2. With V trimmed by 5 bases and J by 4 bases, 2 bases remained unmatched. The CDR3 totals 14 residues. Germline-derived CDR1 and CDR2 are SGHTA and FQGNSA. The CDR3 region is CASSKTSGRYEQYF. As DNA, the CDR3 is TGTGCCAGCAGCAAGACTAGCGGGAGGTACGAGCAGTACTTC.

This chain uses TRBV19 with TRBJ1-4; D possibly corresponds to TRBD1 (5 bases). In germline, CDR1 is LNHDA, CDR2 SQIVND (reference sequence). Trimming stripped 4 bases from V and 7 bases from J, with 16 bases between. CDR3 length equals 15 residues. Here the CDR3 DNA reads TGTGCCAGTAGTAGGTCCGGGACCAGTCGTGAAAAACTGTTTTTT. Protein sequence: CASSRSGTSREKLFF.

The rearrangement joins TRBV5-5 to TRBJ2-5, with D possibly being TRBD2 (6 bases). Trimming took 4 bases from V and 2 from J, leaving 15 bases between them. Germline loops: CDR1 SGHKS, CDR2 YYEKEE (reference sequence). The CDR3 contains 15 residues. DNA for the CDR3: TGTGCCAGCAGCGCCCCGGGAGCGGATCAAGAGACCCAGTACTTC. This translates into CASSAPGADQETQYF.

For the CDR3, the DNA is TGTGCCAGCAGCGTAGAACACCATAGCACAGATACGCAGTATTTT. This codes for CASSVEHHSTDTQYF. This chain uses TRBV9 with TRBJ2-3; D ambiguous. The V gene lost 0 bases and the J gene lost 0 bases, with 8 bases spanning the gap. CDR1 and CDR2 (germline): SGDLS, YYNGEE. The CDR3 runs to 15 residues.

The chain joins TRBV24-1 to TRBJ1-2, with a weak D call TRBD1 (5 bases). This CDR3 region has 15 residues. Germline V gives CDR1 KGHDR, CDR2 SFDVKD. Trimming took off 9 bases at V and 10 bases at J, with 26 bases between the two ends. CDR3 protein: CATGGGGSRGDVYTF. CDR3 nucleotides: TGTGCCACCGGAGGAGGAGGGTCCCGAGGGGACGTCTACACCTTC.

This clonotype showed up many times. CDR3 in DNA: TGTGCCAGCTCACCACCTCGTGACAGGGGCAATGAGCAGTTCTTC. It specifies CASSPPRDRGNEQFF. The chain recombines TRBV18 with TRBJ2-1; 8 bases line up with TRBD1. The germline V gene encodes CDR1 KGHSH and CDR2 LQKENI. V trimming: 0 bases; J trimming: 6 bases; junction bases outside the gene matches: 4. The length of the CDR3 is 15 residues. Together with reference TRBV18 and TRBJ2-1, the CDR3 gives the full variable domain: NAGVMQNPRHLVRRRGQEARLRCSPMKGHSHVYWYRQLPEEGLKFMVYLQKENIIDESGMPKERFSAEFPKEGPSILRIQQVVRGDSAAYFCASSPPRDRGNEQFFGPGTRLTVL.